These 20 T cell receptor beta chains came from one sample sequenced in a study of blood T cells in healthy people across ages (dated by TCRdb to the mid-2010s). The library was obtained by 5' RACE. Sequencing instrument: Illumina HiSeq 2500. The second PCR ran for about 7 to 11 cycles and used a J-beta primer mix along with a sample-barcoded 5' primer. TCRdb handled the public reads itself, with Q25 trimming in fastp and clone calling in MiXCR, and kept productive beta chains. Every entry covers one CDR3 protein and lists the most common genes and DNA from its rows. The sample contains about a million distinct CDR3 sequences, roughly two fifths of them found a single time. Roughly 14% of the sample rests with the top ten. Sequenced: blood. The source is a man between 18 and 35 years old in good health.

This clonotype came up a few times. The chain couples TRBV20-1 to TRBJ1-2; 8 bases are a match to TRBD1. J gave up 5 bases and V 5 bases, and 10 bases lay outside the gene matches. Looked up from germline, CDR1 is DFQATT and CDR2 is SNEGSKA (reference sequence). This CDR3 region has 14 residues. Written as DNA, the CDR3 is TGCAGTGCTCCGCCTGGACAGGGAGGTTATGGCTACACCTTC. Protein sequence: CSAPPGQGGYGYTF.

This clonotype showed up just a few times. V gene TRBV20-1 combines with J gene TRBJ2-7; D is unclear. The CDR3 sequence is 11 residues long. Germline V CDR1 and CDR2: DFQATT, SNEGSKA (reference sequence). V lost 8 bases, J lost 5 bases, and 13 bases lay in between. The CDR3 DNA sequence: TGCAGTCCCCGGTTCCTCCACGAGCAGTACTTC. Its protein product is CSPRFLHEQYF.

This rearrangement joins TRBV7-9 to TRBJ1-2; D is ambiguous. The CDR3 is 14 amino acids. The V gene's germline CDR1 is SEHNR and CDR2 FQNEAQ (reference sequence). With 1 base removed from V and 3 bases from J, the gap between germline ends came to 9 bases. The CDR3 nucleotides read TGTGCCAGCAGCTTAGGTAACGGATACTATGGCTACACCTTC. This encodes CASSLGNGYYGYTF.

This clonotype showed up just a few times. The chain links TRBV12-5 to TRBJ2-1; D is uncertain. Trimming took 7 bases from V and 5 from J, leaving 15 bases between them. This CDR3 has 14 residues. Germline-derived CDR1 and CDR2 are LGHNT and FRNRAP. Here the CDR3 DNA reads TGTGCTAGTGCCCGGGTCCCCCTCGACAATGAGCAGTTCTTC. Translated, it gives CASARVPLDNEQFF. The full variable domain, in which reference TRBV12-5 and TRBJ2-1 provide the parts outside the CDR3, is DARVTQTPRHKVTEMGQEVTMRCQPILGHNTVFWYRQTMMQGLELLAYFRNRAPLDDSGMPKDRFSAEMPDATLATLKIQPSEPRDSAVYFCASARVPLDNEQFFGPGTRLTVL.

This chain uses TRBV9 with TRBJ2-1, with D unclear. The J call may be wrong; the DNA end is better matched by TRBJ2-7. This CDR3 is built from 12 residues. Looked up from germline, CDR1 is SGDLS and CDR2 is YYNGEE. The CDR3 DNA reads as TGTGCCAGCAGCGTAACGAACAATAAGCAGTACTTC. It is translated as CASSVTNNKQYF.

This clonotype appeared a few times. This rearrangement joins TRBV5-1 to TRBJ2-7; no definite D call. The J call is doubtful: the DNA matches TRBJ2-5 better. The CDR3 totals 13 residues. The germline V gene encodes CDR1 SGHRS and CDR2 YFSETQ. As DNA, the CDR3 is TGCGCCAGCAGTATTGGAACCGGGGAGACCCAGTACTTC. As protein: CASSIGTGETQYF.

The J gene is TRBJ1-4, the V gene TRBV2, with 9 bases aligning to TRBD1. The ends lost 6 bases at V and 6 bases at J; junction bases unmatched: 5. Per the germline V gene, CDR1 is SNHLY and CDR2 is FYNNEI. This CDR3 region has 14 residues. The CDR3 here is CASRVRTGDEKLFF. CDR3 in DNA: TGTGCCAGCAGGGTCCGGACAGGGGATGAAAAACTGTTTTTT.

This clonotype was recorded at least ten times. This chain links TRBV28 with TRBJ2-4; perhaps D is TRBD1 or TRBD2 (5 bases each). This CDR3 has 14 residues. CDR1 MDHEN and CDR2 SYDVKM come from the germline V gene. The V and J ends lost 2 bases and 2 bases respectively, with 7 bases between them. The CDR3 here is CASSLGGTKNIQYF. The CDR3, as DNA: TGTGCCAGCAGTTTAGGGGGAACCAAAAACATTCAGTACTTC.

This clonotype was observed a few times. V is TRBV10-3 and J is TRBJ2-3, with 11 bases that match TRBD2. Trimming took 3 bases from V and 6 from J; bases not matched to a gene: 17. The germline CDR1 and CDR2 sequences are ENHRY and SYGVKD. The CDR3 consists of 19 residues. For the CDR3, the DNA is TGTGCCATCAGTGACCTCGTGACGACTAGCGGGGTTGCGTTGGATACGCAGTATTTT. It specifies CAISDLVTTSGVALDTQYF.

V is TRBV20-1 and J is TRBJ1-4, with a weak D call TRBD1 (5 bases). Per germline, CDR1 DFQATT and CDR2 SNEGSKA (reference sequence). The CDR3 is 13 residues long. The ends were cut back, 2 bases at V and 7 bases at J, with 11 bases in the middle. The CDR3 coding sequence is TGCAGTGCTAGATCCGGGACGGGTGAAAAACTGTTTTTT. Its translation is CSARSGTGEKLFF.

The gene calls are TRBV20-1 and TRBJ1-1; D unresolved. Trimming left V 0 bases short and J 0 bases short, with 17 bases between. Germline V gene lookup returns CDR1 DFQATT and CDR2 SNEGSKA (reference sequence). This CDR3 is 17 amino acids long. CDR3 sequence: CSARDLASRAMNTEAFF. The CDR3 DNA is TGCAGTGCTAGAGATCTAGCTTCGAGGGCCATGAACACTGAAGCTTTCTTT.

CDR3 coding DNA: TGCGCCAGCAGCTTTGGAGACAGGGATGCGGAAAAACTGTTTTTT. Encoded protein: CASSFGDRDAEKLFF. V and J are TRBV5-1 and TRBJ1-4; 7 nucleotides align to TRBD1. The J segment lost 8 bases and the V segment lost 2 bases, leaving 9 bases of the junction unmatched. There are 15 residues in the CDR3. Germline V gene sequence: CDR1 SGHRS, CDR2 YFSETQ. The full variable domain, rest sourced from reference TRBV5-1 and TRBJ1-4, is KAGVTQTPRYLIKTRGQQVTLSCSPISGHRSVSWYQQTPGQGLQFLFEYFSETQRNKGNFPGRFSGRQFSNSRSEMNVSTLELGDSALYLCASSFGDRDAEKLFFGSGTQLSVL.

This chain uses TRBV6-1 with TRBJ1-2, with a tentative D call TRBD1 (6 bases). Germline CDR1 reads MNHNS; CDR2 reads SASEGT. Trimming stripped 10 bases from V and 4 bases from J, with 22 bases between. The CDR3 covers 15 residues. In DNA, the CDR3 is TGTGCCACCGCCAGAGAGGACAGAGTACTCTATGGCTACACCTTC. Translating gives CATAREDRVLYGYTF.

Details on this clonotype: A much larger clone differs by one base, so this may be a read error. The V gene is TRBV29-1, the J gene TRBJ1-2; D gene uncertain. Looked up from germline, CDR1 is SQVTM and CDR2 is ANQGSEA. The V and J ends lost 2 bases and 1 base respectively, with 11 bases between them. The CDR3 totals 14 residues. As DNA, the CDR3 is TGCAGCGTTGAACCGCTGGGAGTTAACTATGGCTACACCTTC. This sequence encodes CSVEPLGVNYGYTF.

The rearrangement joins TRBV6-1 to TRBJ2-2; D might be TRBD2 (6 bases). The V and J ends lost 4 bases and 4 bases respectively, with 16 bases between them. This CDR3 comprises 16 residues. Germline V gene lookup returns CDR1 MNHNS and CDR2 SASEGT. CDR3 nucleotide sequence: TGTGCCAGCAGTGTGGAGGGGTGGTTCAGCACCGGGGAGCTGTTTTTT. It is translated as CASSVEGWFSTGELFF.

V usage is TRBV13 and J usage is TRBJ2-3, with D tentatively TRBD1 (6 bases). V gave up 1 base and J gave up 4 bases, with 12 bases separating them. Germline CDR1 and CDR2: PRHDT and FYEKMQ (reference sequence). The CDR3 runs 15 residues. Written as DNA, the CDR3 is TGTGCCAGCAGCTTAGTGGGACAAAGTGCAGATACGCAGTATTTT. As protein: CASSLVGQSADTQYF.

The chain links TRBV7-2 to TRBJ2-2; D ambiguous. Deletions cut 1 base from V and 0 bases from J, with 9 bases between. Germline V gene lookup returns CDR1 SGHTA and CDR2 FQGNSA. The CDR3 consists of 16 residues. CDR3 sequence: CASSLEANANTGELFF. The CDR3 DNA follows: TGTGCCAGCAGCTTAGAAGCCAACGCGAACACCGGGGAGCTGTTTTTT.

The V call is TRBV10-3, the J call TRBJ2-3; 8 bases are shared with TRBD1. Per the germline V gene, CDR1 is ENHRY and CDR2 is SYGVKD. This CDR3 is 16 amino acids long. V lost 4 bases, J lost 3 bases, and 9 bases stayed unmatched. The CDR3 nucleotides are TGTGCCATCAGTGGAAGAGGACAGGGATCGACAGATACGCAGTATTTT. Its translation: CAISGRGQGSTDTQYF.

The chain joins TRBV6-5 to TRBJ1-4; the D gene is possibly TRBD1 (5 bases). This CDR3 has 15 residues. CDR1 is MNHEY, CDR2 SVGAGI, per germline. V dropped 6 bases and J dropped 2 bases, with 13 bases sitting between them. DNA for the CDR3: TGTGCCAGCAGCCGACGGGGGAACACTAATGAAAAACTGTTTTTT. Protein product: CASSRRGNTNEKLFF.

The V and J genes are TRBV20-1 and TRBJ1-1, with D possibly being TRBD1 (6 bases). V lost 4 bases and J lost 0, with 12 bases in between. CDR3 length equals 14 residues. Germline V gene data show CDR1 as DFQATT and CDR2 as SNEGSKA (reference sequence). The CDR3 DNA is TGCAGTGCTATGGTGGGGGCAATGAACACTGAAGCTTTCTTT. This encodes CSAMVGAMNTEAFF.